The 18 T cell receptor beta chains presented below share a single source sample, sequenced in a study of T cell repertoires in cytomegalovirus infection. These receptors have no identified antigens. TCRdb reanalysed the reads using MiXCR and keeps one entry per CDR3 protein. In the table there are some 940,000 distinct CDR3 sequences, about a third of which are singletons. This specimen consisted of cultured CD8+ T cells from PBMCs, obtained from culture after CMV antigen stimulation. The receptor source for this set is a human donor in good health (CMV status not recorded). Some clones in this sample may be carry-over from other donors' samples.

The rearrangement joins TRBV19 to TRBJ2-1; D gene unclear. This CDR3 spans 15 amino acids. Trimming removed 0 bases from V and 0 bases from J, with 6 bases in between. Looked up from germline, CDR1 is LNHDA and CDR2 is SQIVND (reference sequence). This chain's CDR3 is CASSIDRSSYNEQFF. As DNA, the CDR3 is TGTGCCAGTAGTATAGACAGAAGCTCCTACAATGAGCAGTTCTTC.

The genes are TRBV7-8 and TRBJ2-1; no definite D call. CDR1 and CDR2 (germline): SGHVS, FQNEAQ. V lost 2 bases to trimming and J lost 4 bases, with 9 bases between them. The CDR3 has 14 amino acids. Here the CDR3 reads CASSLQAAYNEQFF. CDR3 nucleotide sequence: TGTGCCAGCAGCTTACAAGCTGCTTACAATGAGCAGTTCTTC.

This clonotype came up many times. The chain uses TRBV5-5 and TRBJ1-6, with D unclear. Germline V gives CDR1 SGHKS, CDR2 YYEKEE (reference sequence). V was shortened by 0 bases and J by 7 bases, with 14 bases between the two germline ends. CDR3 size: 16 residues. For the CDR3, the DNA is TGTGCCAGCAGCTTGGCGAAGGGAGGCCTCAATTCACCCCTCCACTTT. This encodes CASSLAKGGLNSPLHF.

This clonotype was seen a handful of times. The CDR3 nucleotides are TGTGCCAGCAGTCCGGATGGCGGTTTCTATGAGCAGTTCTTC. Its translation is CASSPDGGFYEQFF. The J gene is TRBJ2-1, the V gene TRBV6-1; D ambiguous. Deletions cut 5 bases from V and 8 bases from J, with 16 bases between. Germline CDR1 MNHNS, CDR2 SASEGT. The CDR3 runs to 14 residues.

A word on this clonotype: Being one base from a much bigger clone, this may be a read error. The CDR3 region has the DNA TGTGCCAGCAACCCTGGAAACACCATATATTTT. Encoded protein: CASNPGNTIYF. The chain carries TRBV7-2 and TRBJ1-3; the D is unclear. This CDR3 spans 11 amino acids. Trimming stripped 7 bases from V and 2 bases from J, with 3 bases between. CDR1 and CDR2 (germline): SGHTA, FQGNSA.

The genes are TRBV4-1 and TRBJ2-7; TRBD1 might be the D (6 bases). V lost 2 bases to trimming and J lost 1 base, with 12 bases between them. CDR3 length: 15 residues. The germline V gene encodes CDR1 MGHRA and CDR2 YSYEKL. The CDR3 reads CASSQTGTPSYEQYF. Written as DNA, the CDR3 is TGCGCCAGCAGCCAAACCGGGACACCTTCCTACGAGCAGTACTTC.

The chain couples TRBV7-9 to TRBJ2-7, with 9 bases fitting TRBD1. CDR1 is SEHNR, CDR2 FQNEAQ, per germline (reference sequence). The CDR3 covers 15 residues. Trimming took 1 base from V and 4 from J; bases not matched to a gene: 5. This chain's CDR3 is CASSLVRDRAYEQYF. CDR3 nucleotide sequence: TGTGCCAGCAGCTTAGTACGGGACAGGGCTTACGAGCAGTACTTC.

In its sample, this clonotype was seen once. The chain has TRBV4-1 and TRBJ2-1; no definite D call. The CDR3 is 14 residues long. The V and J ends lost 1 base and 4 bases respectively, with 8 bases between them. Germline V gene sequence: CDR1 MGHRA, CDR2 YSYEKL. CDR3 sequence reads: CASSQVVQYNEQFF. In nucleotides, the CDR3 is TGCGCCAGCAGCCAAGTGGTCCAGTACAATGAGCAGTTCTTC.

This clonotype showed up many times. The chain couples TRBV25-1 to TRBJ2-1; no definite D call. The V end lost 10 bases, the J end lost 8 bases, and 15 bases lay between the germline ends. This CDR3 region has 12 residues. CDR1 MGHDK and CDR2 SYGVNS come from the germline V gene. CDR3 region: CATSTPRDEQFF. As DNA, the CDR3 is TGTGCCACCTCCACCCCAAGGGATGAGCAGTTCTTC.

This sequence joins TRBV19 and TRBJ2-1; D possibly matches TRBD1 or TRBD2 (5 bases each). CDR3 length equals 11 residues. The V gene's germline CDR1 is LNHDA and CDR2 SQIVND (reference sequence). Trimming cost V 10 bases and J 9 bases, with 13 bases left between them. The CDR3 DNA follows: TGTGCCACCACCGCTGGGGGTGAGCAGTTCTTC. Encoded protein: CATTAGGEQFF.

This clonotype has more than one count but fewer than ten. The chain has TRBV4-1 and TRBJ2-1, with TRBD1 matching 8 bases. The germline V gene has CDR1 MGHRA and CDR2 YSYEKL. The CDR3 loop spans 15 amino acids. The V segment lost 7 bases and the J segment 3 bases; nucleotides outside the gene matches: 8. The CDR3 DNA sequence: TGCGCCAGCAATACGGACAGGGCTAACTACAATGAGCAGTTCTTC. Protein product: CASNTDRANYNEQFF.

A remark on this clonotype: Likely a read error: the CDR3 ends without its conserved phenylalanine or tryptophan. V gene TRBV7-9 combines with J gene TRBJ2-7; no clear D gene. V lost 5 bases to trimming and J lost 2 bases, with 10 bases between them. Germline V gene sequence: CDR1 SEHNR, CDR2 FQNEAQ (reference sequence). This CDR3 comprises 13 residues. CDR3 in amino acids: CASSAGRPYEQYI. DNA of the CDR3: TGTGCCAGCAGCGCCGGGCGGCCCTACGAGCAGTACATC.

Ten or more counts support this clonotype. The J gene is TRBJ2-7, the V gene TRBV7-6; 10 bases fit TRBD2. With V trimmed by 1 base and J by 3 bases, 3 bases remained unmatched. CDR3 size: 15 residues. From germline, CDR1 is SGHVS and CDR2 FNYEAQ. The CDR3 nucleotides are TGTGCCAGCAGCTTAGAACTAGCGGGGAGCTACGAGCAGTACTTC. Amino acid sequence: CASSLELAGSYEQYF.

This clonotype has only a few counts. The genes are TRBV6-6 and TRBJ1-6; tentative D call: TRBD1 (5 bases). Trimming took off 0 bases at V and 3 bases at J, with 12 bases between the two ends. Germline CDR1 and CDR2: MNHNY and SVGAGI (reference sequence). The CDR3 is 17 amino acids. The CDR3 nucleotides read TGTGCCAGCAGTTACTCGAGGCAGGGAGGCTATAATTCACCCCTCCACTTT. Residues: CASSYSRQGGYNSPLHF.

In DNA form, the CDR3 reads TGTGCCAGTAGTTTTGGAATAGGAGGTGTCCACAATGAGCAGTTCTTC. This codes for CASSFGIGGVHNEQFF. This rearrangement joins TRBV19 to TRBJ2-1, with D perhaps matching TRBD2 (5 bases). Trimming cost V 5 bases and J 5 bases, with 19 bases left between them. The CDR3 contains 16 residues. Germline V gene lookup returns CDR1 LNHDA and CDR2 SQIVND (reference sequence).

This clonotype appeared many times. This chain links TRBV7-8 with TRBJ2-3; a weak D match, TRBD1 (6 bases). The CDR3 consists of 16 residues. V lost 0 bases, J lost 0 bases, and 10 bases lay in between. From germline, CDR1 is SGHVS and CDR2 FQNEAQ. In nucleotides, the CDR3 is TGTGCCAGCAGCTTAGCACAGACAGGAAGCACAGATACGCAGTATTTT. It encodes CASSLAQTGSTDTQYF.

This clonotype was seen more than once but under ten times. The CDR3 nucleotides read TGTGCCAGCAGATCAAAAACGGGGGGGCTCACAGATACGCAGTATTTT. Protein product: CASRSKTGGLTDTQYF. The chain has TRBV7-9 and TRBJ2-3, with 8 bases aligning to TRBD2. The CDR3 extends over 16 amino acids. Per the germline V gene, CDR1 is SEHNR and CDR2 is FQNEAQ (reference sequence). V shed 6 bases, J shed 2 bases, and the junction held 10 bases outside the gene matches.

There are many counts of this clonotype. This chain uses TRBV7-8 with TRBJ1-5, with D unclear. CDR1 SGHVS and CDR2 FQNEAQ come from the germline V gene. The CDR3 runs to 15 residues. Trimming stripped 0 bases from V and 4 bases from J, with 10 bases between. CDR3 DNA sequence: TGTGCCAGCAGCTTAGCAGGGTACGGGAATCAGCCCCAGCATTTT. Its translation is CASSLAGYGNQPQHF.